The sample holds a few counts of the clone carrying this T cell receptor beta chain. V shed 7 bases and J 5 bases; nucleotides not matched to a gene: 5. The CDR3 loop spans 13 amino acids. CDR1 is SEHNR, CDR2 FQNEAQ, per germline (reference sequence). Repertoires were generated with immunoSEQ multiplex PCR, while TCRdb's copy carries only in-frame clones and drops some. The data hold hundreds of thousands of clones, with around 87% observed a single time. These data are taken from a study of shared T cell receptors in the human thymus. A further study also used this sample, focusing on human thymus T cells. In that study: It was healthy Finnish infants having corrective surgery for congenital heart defects who were the donors. Resected material from corrective heart surgery provided the thymus tissue analysed. The authors found apparently biased V and J gene usage in thymic and blood repertoires. Overlap was high between thymic repertoires from unrelated individuals, as reported in related research.

The chain uses TRBV7-9 and TRBJ1-1, with 9 bases aligning to TRBD1. The specimen was thymocytes. This receptor was taken from a boy under two years old with a congenital heart defect. CDR3 nucleotides: TGTGCCAGCAAAAGGACAGGGGAGACTGAAGCTTTCTTT. Protein sequence: CASKRTGETEAFF.